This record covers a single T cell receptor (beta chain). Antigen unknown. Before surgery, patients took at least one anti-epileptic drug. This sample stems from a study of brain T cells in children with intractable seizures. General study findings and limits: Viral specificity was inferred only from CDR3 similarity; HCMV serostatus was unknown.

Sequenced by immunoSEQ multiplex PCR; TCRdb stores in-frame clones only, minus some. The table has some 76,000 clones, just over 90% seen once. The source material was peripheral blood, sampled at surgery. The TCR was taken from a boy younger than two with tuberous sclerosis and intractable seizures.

The CDR3 here is CASSFNVDGEGEAFF. The CDR3 DNA is TGCGCCAGCAGCTTTAATGTGGACGGAGAGGGTGAAGCTTTCTTT. This chain joins TRBV5-1 and TRBJ1-1; no definite D call. Trimming cost V 2 bases and J 7 bases, with 18 bases left between them. The V gene's germline CDR1 is SGHRS and CDR2 YFSETQ. The length of the CDR3 is 15 residues.